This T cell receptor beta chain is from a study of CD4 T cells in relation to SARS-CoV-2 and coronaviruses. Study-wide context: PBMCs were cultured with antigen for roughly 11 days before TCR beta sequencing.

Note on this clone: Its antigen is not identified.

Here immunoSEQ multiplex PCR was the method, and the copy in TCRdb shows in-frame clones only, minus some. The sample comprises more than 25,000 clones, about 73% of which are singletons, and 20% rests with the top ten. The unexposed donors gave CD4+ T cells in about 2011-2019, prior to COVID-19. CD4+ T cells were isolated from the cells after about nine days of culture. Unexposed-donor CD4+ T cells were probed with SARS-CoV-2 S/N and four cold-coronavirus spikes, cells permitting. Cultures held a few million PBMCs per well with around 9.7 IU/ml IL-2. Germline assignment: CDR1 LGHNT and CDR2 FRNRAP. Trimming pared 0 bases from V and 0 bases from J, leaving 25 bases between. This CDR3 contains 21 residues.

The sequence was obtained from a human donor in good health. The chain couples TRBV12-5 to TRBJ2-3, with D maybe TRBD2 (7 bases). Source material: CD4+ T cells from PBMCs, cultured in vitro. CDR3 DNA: TGTGCTAGTGGTTTGGTCCCAAGGGGGGGTATCGGGGGGCGAAGCACAGATACGCAGTATTTT. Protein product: CASGLVPRGGIGGRSTDTQYF.